These T cell receptor beta chains were read from a single sample in a study of cytomegalovirus exposure and HLA in healthy donors. Clones were sequenced by immunoSEQ multiplex PCR, and TCRdb holds only the in-frame ones, with some missing. This table holds approximately 190,000 clones, roughly 81% found once. Sequencing input: PBMCs. These receptors were obtained from a woman aged 25 to 39 in good health and CMV-seropositive. The CDR3 runs from the conserved cysteine through the conserved F or W. The D gene is left open where the match is weak. Clone size is not always given. Where it is, it says once, few, many or a class for expanded clones.

clone_size: .
cdr3_length: 16
v_call: TRBV7-8
j_call: TRBJ2-1
d_call: TRBD2
cdr3_aa: CASSRGTSGGADEQFF
cdr3_nt: TGTGCCAGCAGCAGAGGGACTAGCGGGGGGGCGGACGAGCAGTTCTTC

clone_size: .
cdr3_length: 15
v_call: TRBV5-1
j_call: TRBJ1-1
d_call: .
cdr3_aa: CASSLDQGWNTEAFF
cdr3_nt: TGCGCCAGCAGCTTGGATCAGGGTTGGAACACTGAAGCTTTCTTT

clone_size: .
cdr3_length: 12
v_call: TRBV19
j_call: TRBJ1-5
d_call: .
cdr3_aa: CASSTDGGAQHF
cdr3_nt: TGTGCCAGTAGTACCGACGGGGGAGCCCAGCATTTT

clone_size: .
cdr3_length: 14
v_call: TRBV5-4
j_call: TRBJ2-3
d_call: .
cdr3_aa: CASSLFRRTDTQYF
cdr3_nt: TGTGCCAGCAGCTTGTTTAGGCGGACAGATACGCAGTATTTT

clone_size: once
cdr3_length: 13
v_call: TRBV15
j_call: TRBJ2-7
d_call: .
cdr3_aa: CATSRVPGYEQYF
cdr3_nt: TGTGCCACCAGCAGAGTACCCGGGTACGAGCAGTACTTC

clone_size: once
cdr3_length: 16
v_call: TRBV5-4
j_call: TRBJ2-1
d_call: TRBD2
cdr3_aa: CASSLGSGLAGREQFF
cdr3_nt: TGTGCCAGCAGCTTGGGTAGCGGACTAGCGGGTCGGGAGCAGTTCTTC

clone_size: .
cdr3_length: 15
v_call: TRBV30
j_call: TRBJ2-5
d_call: TRBD2
cdr3_aa: CAWSVGLAGVETQYF
cdr3_nt: TGTGCCTGGAGTGTTGGCCTAGCGGGAGTTGAGACCCAGTACTTC

clone_size: .
cdr3_length: 14
v_call: TRBV2
j_call: TRBJ2-7
d_call: TRBD1
cdr3_aa: CASSVDRGQDEQYF
cdr3_nt: TGTGCCAGCAGTGTTGACAGGGGGCAAGACGAGCAGTACTTC

clone_size: .
cdr3_length: 15
v_call: TRBV19
j_call: TRBJ1-5
d_call: .
cdr3_aa: CATALKGHMAQPQHF
cdr3_nt: TGTGCCACCGCGCTTAAGGGACACATGGCTCAGCCCCAGCATTTT

clone_size: .
cdr3_length: 14
v_call: TRBV5-4
j_call: TRBJ2-7
d_call: TRBD1
cdr3_aa: CASTRGTGEGEQYF
cdr3_nt: TGTGCCAGCACCCGTGGGACAGGGGAAGGGGAGCAGTACTTC

clone_size: once
cdr3_length: 11
v_call: TRBV27
j_call: TRBJ2-7
d_call: .
cdr3_aa: CASRAGVKQYF
cdr3_nt: TGTGCCAGCAGGGCCGGAGTTAAGCAGTACTTC

clone_size: .
cdr3_length: 13
v_call: TRBV7-3
j_call: TRBJ1-2
d_call: TRBD1
cdr3_aa: CASSRQGGYGYTF
cdr3_nt: TGTGCCAGCAGCCGACAGGGGGGTTATGGCTACACCTTC

clone_size: .
cdr3_length: 15
v_call: TRBV14
j_call: TRBJ1-1
d_call: .
cdr3_aa: CASSQWSRGDTEAFF
cdr3_nt: TGTGCCAGCAGCCAATGGAGCAGGGGTGACACTGAAGCTTTCTTT

clone_size: once
cdr3_length: 14
v_call: TRBV21-1
j_call: TRBJ1-3
d_call: .
cdr3_aa: CASSTPLLLDTIYF
cdr3_nt: TGTGCCAGCAGCACCCCTCTACTTCTAGACACCATATATTTT

clone_size: .
cdr3_length: 16
v_call: TRBV7-2
j_call: TRBJ1-4
d_call: .
cdr3_aa: CASSLNSGGTNEKLFF
cdr3_nt: TGTGCCAGCAGCTTAAATTCGGGTGGTACTAATGAAAAACTGTTTTTT

clone_size: .
cdr3_length: 11
v_call: TRBV5-8
j_call: TRBJ2-7
d_call: .
cdr3_aa: CASTGFHEQYF
cdr3_nt: TGTGCCAGCACAGGGTTCCACGAGCAGTACTTC

clone_size: .
cdr3_length: 17
v_call: TRBV18
j_call: TRBJ1-2
d_call: TRBD1
cdr3_aa: CASSLSLGTGRGYGYTF
cdr3_nt: TGTGCCAGCTCCCTGTCGTTAGGGACAGGGAGAGGCTATGGCTACACCTTC

clone_size: .
cdr3_length: 13
v_call: TRBV7-9
j_call: TRBJ1-2
d_call: .
cdr3_aa: CASSPRVIDGYTF
cdr3_nt: TGTGCCAGCAGCCCCAGGGTGATAGACGGCTACACCTTC

clone_size: .
cdr3_length: 16
v_call: TRBV28
j_call: TRBJ2-1
d_call: TRBD1
cdr3_aa: CASRPAGTGKTNEQFF
cdr3_nt: TGTGCCAGCAGACCAGCCGGGACAGGGAAAACAAATGAGCAGTTCTTC

clone_size: few
cdr3_length: 15
v_call: TRBV7-8
j_call: TRBJ2-1
d_call: TRBD1
cdr3_aa: CASTARDRGKNEQFF
cdr3_nt: TGTGCCAGCACCGCCCGGGACAGGGGGAAAAATGAGCAGTTCTTC

clone_size: few
cdr3_length: 12
v_call: TRBV5-8
j_call: TRBJ2-5
d_call: .
cdr3_aa: CASSPGYKTQYF
cdr3_nt: TGTGCCAGCAGTCCCGGGTATAAGACCCAGTACTTC

clone_size: .
cdr3_length: 17
v_call: TRBV28
j_call: TRBJ2-4
d_call: .
cdr3_aa: CASSPSGSLLAKNIQYF
cdr3_nt: TGTGCCAGCAGTCCATCAGGCAGCCTTCTAGCCAAAAACATTCAGTACTTC

clone_size: .
cdr3_length: 18
v_call: TRBV7-2
j_call: TRBJ2-6
d_call: TRBD1
cdr3_aa: CASSLRGQGSSGANVLTF
cdr3_nt: TGTGCCAGCAGCTTACGGGGACAGGGCAGCTCTGGGGCCAACGTCCTGACTTTC

clone_size: .
cdr3_length: 14
v_call: TRBV6-5
j_call: TRBJ2-7
d_call: TRBD1
cdr3_aa: CASRRDRVSYEQYF
cdr3_nt: TGTGCCAGCAGGAGGGACAGGGTCTCCTACGAGCAGTACTTC

clone_size: .
cdr3_length: 12
v_call: TRBV29-1
j_call: TRBJ1-5
d_call: .
cdr3_aa: CSVESPSEPQHF
cdr3_nt: TGCAGCGTTGAATCGCCCAGTGAGCCCCAGCATTTT

clone_size: .
cdr3_length: 15
v_call: TRBV18
j_call: TRBJ2-2
d_call: TRBD2
cdr3_aa: CASSPTGSGSGELFF
cdr3_nt: TGTGCCAGCTCACCTACAGGAAGCGGGAGCGGGGAGCTGTTTTTT

clone_size: .
cdr3_length: 17
v_call: TRBV5-1
j_call: TRBJ1-1
d_call: .
cdr3_aa: CASSWGGASTTYTEAFF
cdr3_nt: TGCGCCAGCAGCTGGGGAGGGGCCAGTACGACTTACACTGAAGCTTTCTTT

clone_size: .
cdr3_length: 15
v_call: TRBV10-3
j_call: TRBJ2-5
d_call: .
cdr3_aa: CAISESRLAGETQYF
cdr3_nt: TGTGCCATCAGTGAGTCGCGGCTAGCTGGAGAGACCCAGTACTTC

clone_size: .
cdr3_length: 17
v_call: TRBV7-6
j_call: TRBJ1-1
d_call: .
cdr3_aa: CASSLGREGTMNTEAFF
cdr3_nt: TGTGCCAGCTCCCTTGGGAGGGAAGGGACTATGAACACTGAAGCTTTCTTT

clone_size: .
cdr3_length: 17
v_call: TRBV5-1
j_call: TRBJ2-3
d_call: TRBD2
cdr3_aa: CASSFKTGTSGTDTQYF
cdr3_nt: TGCGCCAGCAGCTTTAAAACCGGGACTAGCGGAACAGATACGCAGTATTTT

clone_size: .
cdr3_length: 15
v_call: TRBV27
j_call: TRBJ1-1
d_call: .
cdr3_aa: CASKLGTNLNTEAFF
cdr3_nt: TGTGCCAGCAAACTTGGGACTAATTTGAACACTGAAGCTTTCTTT

clone_size: .
cdr3_length: 16
v_call: TRBV10-3
j_call: TRBJ2-7
d_call: TRBD1
cdr3_aa: CAISEGQDRRYYEQYF
cdr3_nt: TGTGCCATCAGTGAGGGGCAGGACAGGCGGTACTACGAGCAGTACTTC

clone_size: .
cdr3_length: 14
v_call: TRBV18
j_call: TRBJ2-3
d_call: TRBD1
cdr3_aa: CASSLDRGRDTQYF
cdr3_nt: TGTGCCAGCTCACTGGACAGGGGGCGAGATACGCAGTATTTT

clone_size: .
cdr3_length: 15
v_call: TRBV7-3
j_call: TRBJ2-5
d_call: .
cdr3_aa: CASSLGRGRLETQYF
cdr3_nt: TGTGCCAGCAGCTTAGGCCGGGGGAGGTTGGAGACCCAGTACTTC

clone_size: .
cdr3_length: 13
v_call: TRBV29-1
j_call: TRBJ2-1
d_call: TRBD2
cdr3_aa: CSSRTSGGGEQFF
cdr3_nt: TGCAGCTCCCGGACTAGCGGGGGAGGTGAGCAGTTCTTC

clone_size: .
cdr3_length: 13
v_call: TRBV11-2
j_call: TRBJ1-2
d_call: .
cdr3_aa: CASSLAGLGGYTF
cdr3_nt: TGTGCCAGCAGCTTAGCAGGGTTAGGGGGCTACACCTTC

clone_size: .
cdr3_length: 16
v_call: TRBV7-6
j_call: TRBJ2-2
d_call: TRBD1
cdr3_aa: CASSSQGEFITGELFF
cdr3_nt: TGTGCCAGCAGCTCCCAGGGGGAATTCATCACCGGGGAGCTGTTTTTT

clone_size: .
cdr3_length: 14
v_call: TRBV7-6
j_call: TRBJ1-1
d_call: .
cdr3_aa: CASSLDPGNTEAFF
cdr3_nt: TGTGCCAGCAGCTTAGATCCGGGGAACACTGAAGCTTTCTTT

clone_size: .
cdr3_length: 15
v_call: TRBV5-1
j_call: TRBJ1-1
d_call: .
cdr3_aa: CASSSDGDIGTEAFF
cdr3_nt: TGCGCCAGCAGCTCGGACGGGGACATAGGCACTGAAGCTTTCTTT

clone_size: .
cdr3_length: 15
v_call: TRBV6-6
j_call: TRBJ2-7
d_call: TRBD1
cdr3_aa: CASSYSGQGAHEQYF
cdr3_nt: TGTGCCAGCAGTTACTCGGGACAGGGGGCCCACGAGCAGTACTTC

clone_size: once
cdr3_length: 15
v_call: TRBV7-2
j_call: TRBJ1-2
d_call: TRBD1
cdr3_aa: CASSRGQVFNYGYTF
cdr3_nt: TGTGCCAGCAGCCGGGGACAGGTTTTTAACTATGGCTACACCTTC

clone_size: .
cdr3_length: 13
v_call: TRBV2
j_call: TRBJ1-5
d_call: TRBD1
cdr3_aa: CASSPQGAQPQHF
cdr3_nt: TGTGCCAGCAGCCCGCAGGGGGCTCAGCCCCAGCATTTT

clone_size: .
cdr3_length: 14
v_call: TRBV2
j_call: TRBJ1-5
d_call: .
cdr3_aa: CASSESTADQPQHF
cdr3_nt: TGTGCCAGCAGTGAGTCGACAGCAGATCAGCCCCAGCATTTT

clone_size: few
cdr3_length: 17
v_call: TRBV28
j_call: TRBJ1-6
d_call: TRBD1
cdr3_aa: CASSLPLGTGGNSPLHF
cdr3_nt: TGTGCCAGCAGTTTACCCCTAGGGACAGGGGGTAATTCACCCCTCCACTTT

clone_size: .
cdr3_length: 17
v_call: TRBV5-1
j_call: TRBJ2-5
d_call: TRBD2
cdr3_aa: CASSLGLAGGPEETQYF
cdr3_nt: TGCGCCAGCAGCTTGGGACTAGCGGGGGGGCCGGAAGAGACCCAGTACTTC

clone_size: .
cdr3_length: 14
v_call: TRBV18
j_call: TRBJ2-5
d_call: TRBD1
cdr3_aa: CASSPVGQGETQYF
cdr3_nt: TGTGCCAGCTCACCAGTGGGACAGGGGGAGACCCAGTACTTC

clone_size: few
cdr3_length: 15
v_call: TRBV19
j_call: TRBJ2-2
d_call: .
cdr3_aa: CASSPRTGSTGELFF
cdr3_nt: TGTGCCAGTAGTCCCAGGACGGGAAGCACCGGGGAGCTGTTTTTT

clone_size: .
cdr3_length: 11
v_call: TRBV30
j_call: TRBJ2-1
d_call: .
cdr3_aa: CAWSVRDEQFF
cdr3_nt: TGTGCCTGGAGTGTACGGGATGAGCAGTTCTTC

clone_size: .
cdr3_length: 14
v_call: TRBV6-6
j_call: TRBJ2-7
d_call: .
cdr3_aa: CASSYPGQGGEQYF
cdr3_nt: TGTGCCAGCAGTTACCCCGGACAGGGAGGGGAGCAGTACTTC

clone_size: .
cdr3_length: 13
v_call: TRBV30
j_call: TRBJ2-7
d_call: .
cdr3_aa: CAWSRTQGREQYF
cdr3_nt: TGTGCCTGGAGTCGAACCCAGGGCCGCGAGCAGTACTTC

clone_size: .
cdr3_length: 15
v_call: TRBV4-3
j_call: TRBJ2-7
d_call: TRBD2
cdr3_aa: CASSQDSGRWYEQYF
cdr3_nt: TGCGCCAGCAGCCAAGATAGCGGGAGATGGTACGAGCAGTACTTC

clone_size: .
cdr3_length: 16
v_call: TRBV7-2
j_call: TRBJ2-3
d_call: TRBD2
cdr3_aa: CASSPWTGLEGDTQYF
cdr3_nt: TGTGCCAGCAGCCCTTGGACCGGACTAGAAGGCGATACGCAGTATTTT

clone_size: .
cdr3_length: 19
v_call: TRBV18
j_call: TRBJ2-5
d_call: .
cdr3_aa: CASSHGAQINRVSGETQYF
cdr3_nt: TGTGCCAGCTCACACGGCGCCCAGATAAACAGGGTTTCGGGTGAGACCCAGTACTTC

clone_size: .
cdr3_length: 16
v_call: TRBV7-8
j_call: TRBJ2-1
d_call: TRBD1
cdr3_aa: CASIRGTGRSYNEQFF
cdr3_nt: TGTGCCAGCATTAGAGGGACAGGGCGCTCCTACAATGAGCAGTTCTTC

clone_size: few
cdr3_length: 16
v_call: TRBV7-2
j_call: TRBJ1-5
d_call: .
cdr3_aa: CASSLEGTLSNQPQHF
cdr3_nt: TGTGCCAGCAGCTTAGAGGGGACACTTAGCAATCAGCCCCAGCATTTT